The 20 T cell receptor beta chains below were found in one sample sequenced in a study of T cell responses to AZD1222 COVID-19 vaccine. This table comes from immunoSEQ multiplex PCR, and its TCRdb copy is limited to in-frame clones, with some not included. The data show roughly 120,000 clones, 75% to 90% seen once. The input for sequencing was peripheral blood, taken 28 days after the second AZD1222 dose. These receptors all stem from an adult who received the AZD1222 COVID-19 vaccine.

This clone appeared once. V gene TRBV4-3 combines with J gene TRBJ2-7, with D uncertain. This CDR3 contains 14 residues. The germline V gene has CDR1 LGHNA and CDR2 YSLEER. Between the trimmed V and J ends, which lost 2 bases and 1 base, there was a span of 9 bases. CDR3 protein: CASSQTRQSYEQYF. In DNA form, the CDR3 reads TGCGCCAGCAGCCAAACCCGACAATCCTACGAGCAGTACTTC.

The V call is TRBV19, the J call TRBJ1-2, with 8 bases identical to TRBD1. Trimming cost V 6 bases and J 2 bases; bases outside gene matches: 5. The CDR3 is 14 residues long. CDR1 and CDR2 from the germline V gene are LNHDA and SQIVND (reference sequence). This chain's CDR3 is CASRTGAWNYGYTF. Written as DNA, the CDR3 is TGTGCCAGTAGGACAGGGGCTTGGAACTATGGCTACACCTTC.

The table lists this clone with a count of one. The V call is TRBV9, the J call TRBJ1-3; D is possibly TRBD1 (5 bases). The CDR3 runs to 17 residues. Trimming shortened V by 6 bases and J by 0 bases, and 19 bases separated the two germline ends. In germline, CDR1 is SGDLS, CDR2 YYNGEE. The DNA for the CDR3 is TGTGCCAGCACCATTAACCCCGGGGCCGACTCTGGAAACACCATATATTTT. It translates to CASTINPGADSGNTIYF.

The sample holds one count of this clone. This sequence joins TRBV3-1 (or the pseudogene TRBV3-2) and TRBJ1-1; D is perhaps TRBD1 (6 bases). Germline V gives CDR1 LGHDT, CDR2 YNNKEL (reference sequence). Trimming took off 2 bases at V and 0 bases at J, with 10 bases between the two ends. This CDR3 has 15 residues. The CDR3 DNA is TGTGCCAGCAGCCAAACAGGGTACATGAACACTGAAGCTTTCTTT. This gives the protein CASSQTGYMNTEAFF.

V and J are TRBV4-1 and TRBJ1-5; D possibly corresponds to TRBD1 (5 bases). The CDR3 extends over 15 amino acids. The germline CDR1 and CDR2 sequences are MGHRA and YSYEKL. Between the trimmed V and J ends, which lost 0 bases and 4 bases, there was a span of 10 bases. The CDR3 DNA sequence: TGCGCCAGCAGCCAAGATAGGGCAGGGAATCAGCCCCAGCATTTT. Protein product: CASSQDRAGNQPQHF.

This chain joins TRBV7-2 and TRBJ2-2; D call uncertain. V was pared by 0 bases and J by 5 bases, with 13 bases between. CDR3 length: 16 residues. Germline V gene lookup returns CDR1 SGHTA and CDR2 FQGNSA. The CDR3 DNA is TGTGCCAGCAGCTTAGCGCTAAGGTTGAGGACCGGGGAGCTGTTTTTT. It is translated as CASSLALRLRTGELFF.

The chain combines TRBV6-5 with TRBJ1-5, with a weak D call TRBD1 (5 bases). Germline V gene sequence: CDR1 MNHEY, CDR2 SVGAGI. CDR3 length: 15 residues. Trimming pared 2 bases from V and 7 bases from J, leaving 15 bases between. The CDR3 loop reads CASSYTKGLGQPQHF. The CDR3 DNA is TGTGCCAGCAGTTACACGAAGGGGTTGGGGCAGCCCCAGCATTTT.

The genes are TRBV7-2 and TRBJ1-2; TRBD1 matches 7 bases. The length of the CDR3 is 16 residues. Germline V gives CDR1 SGHTA, CDR2 FQGNSA. The J segment lost 0 bases and the V segment lost 1 base, leaving 5 bases of the junction unmatched. The CDR3 DNA is TGTGCCAGCAGCTTAGGGGGACAGCGTGCTAACTATGGCTACACCTTC. Its protein product is CASSLGGQRANYGYTF.

This chain uses TRBV5-8 with TRBJ2-4; 8 bases agree with TRBD1. Unmatched junction bases numbered 4, after V lost 6 bases and J lost 14 bases. This CDR3 has 10 residues. Germline loops: CDR1 SGHTS, CDR2 YDEGEE. CDR3 in DNA: TGTGCCAGCACCTCACAGGGGGAGTACTTC. Translation: CASTSQGEYF.

This clone was recorded a few times. The chain uses TRBV19 and TRBJ2-3, with D uncertain. V was pared by 9 bases and J by 1 base, with 14 bases between. The CDR3 extends over 14 amino acids. Looked up from germline, CDR1 is LNHDA and CDR2 is SQIVND (reference sequence). CDR3 protein: CASSWRHGTDTQYF. CDR3 sequence (DNA): TGTGCCAGCTCCTGGAGACACGGCACAGATACGCAGTATTTT.

The rearrangement joins TRBV27 to TRBJ2-7; D gene unclear. CDR3 length: 15 residues. V lost 2 bases, J lost 2 bases, and 13 bases lay in between. Germline CDR1 and CDR2: MNHEY and SMNVEV (reference sequence). CDR3 region: CASSLGAGLAYEQYF. The CDR3 DNA sequence: TGTGCCAGCAGTTTAGGCGCAGGTCTCGCCTACGAGCAGTACTTC.

This clone was observed a few times. This sequence joins TRBV5-8 and TRBJ2-1; D is ambiguous. CDR3 length equals 12 residues. Per germline, CDR1 SGHTS and CDR2 YDEGEE. Trimming cost V 4 bases and J 7 bases, with 9 bases left between them. The CDR3 DNA reads TGTGCCAGCAGCAACCGGCGGAATGAGCAGTTCTTC. It translates to CASSNRRNEQFF.

In nucleotides, the CDR3 is TGTGCCAGCAGTGAACAGGGCGGACTCTACGAGCAGTACTTC. This encodes CASSEQGGLYEQYF. This chain connects TRBV6-1 to TRBJ2-7, with D perhaps assigned TRBD1 or TRBD2 (5 bases each). The CDR3 consists of 14 residues. Trimming took 2 bases from V and 3 from J, leaving 11 bases between them. CDR1 is MNHNS and CDR2 is SASEGT in the germline V gene.

V usage is TRBV4-3 and J usage is TRBJ2-4; D is perhaps TRBD1 (5 bases). Germline CDR1 LGHNA, CDR2 YSLEER. The CDR3 consists of 14 residues. The germline V and J ends were trimmed by 0 bases and 16 bases, with 19 bases remaining between them. The CDR3 sequence is CASSQDPLDRAIYF. The CDR3 region has the DNA TGCGCCAGCAGCCAAGATCCCCTTGACAGAGCGATTTACTTC.

This clone has only one observation. V usage is TRBV18 and J usage is TRBJ2-7; D gene uncertain. Germline assignment: CDR1 KGHSH and CDR2 LQKENI. The V gene lost 0 bases and the J gene lost 1 base, with 13 bases spanning the gap. This CDR3 has 16 amino acids. CDR3 sequence reads: CASSPPAPSFSYEQYF. CDR3 nucleotides: TGTGCCAGCTCACCACCGGCTCCTAGTTTTTCCTACGAGCAGTACTTC.

The genes are TRBV6-5 and TRBJ1-1; no clear D gene. V lost 6 bases and J lost 1, with 9 bases in between. The CDR3 covers 13 residues. CDR1 is MNHEY and CDR2 is SVGAGI in the germline V gene. The CDR3 spells CASSPQRNTEAFF. The CDR3 DNA is TGTGCCAGCAGCCCCCAAAGGAACACTGAAGCTTTCTTT.

This chain joins TRBV28 and TRBJ2-7; D not resolved. Germline CDR1 MDHEN, CDR2 SYDVKM. Trimming cost V 6 bases and J 4 bases, with 10 bases left between them. This CDR3 spans 12 amino acids. The CDR3 loop is CASSPIVYEQYF. The DNA for the CDR3 is TGTGCCAGCAGCCCAATTGTATACGAGCAGTACTTC. Full variable domain (missing parts from reference TRBV28 and TRBJ2-7): DVKVTQSSRYLVKRTGEKVFLECVQDMDHENMFWYRQDPGLGLRLIYFSYDVKMKEKGDIPEGYSVSREKKERFSLILESASTNQTSMYLCASSPIVYEQYFGPGTRLTVT.

The rearrangement uses TRBV6-5 and TRBJ2-5; D may be TRBD1 (6 bases). Looked up from germline, CDR1 is MNHEY and CDR2 is SVGAGI. The CDR3 extends over 13 amino acids. V was trimmed by 8 bases and J by 0 bases, leaving 10 bases between them. Here the CDR3 reads CASGWDNQETQYF. In DNA form, the CDR3 reads TGTGCCAGCGGCTGGGACAACCAAGAGACCCAGTACTTC.

The genes are TRBV7-9 and TRBJ1-1, with a weak D call TRBD1 (6 bases). Trimming left V 1 base short and J 6 bases short, with 15 bases between. Germline V gene sequence: CDR1 SEHNR, CDR2 FQNEAQ (reference sequence). The CDR3 runs 15 residues. CDR3 amino acids: CASSLVGRGASEAFF. In DNA form, the CDR3 reads TGTGCCAGCAGCTTAGTTGGCCGGGGGGCGTCTGAAGCTTTCTTT.

This clone showed up just once. The CDR3 nucleotides are TGTGCCAGCAGTTCCGGGACAGGGAGGGGCTACACCTTC. It specifies CASSSGTGRGYTF. The V gene is TRBV28, the J gene TRBJ1-2; 9 bases align to TRBD1. The germline V gene has CDR1 MDHEN and CDR2 SYDVKM. With V trimmed by 4 bases and J by 8 bases, 5 bases remained unmatched. The CDR3 runs to 13 residues.